This record covers a single T cell receptor (beta chain). Its antigen is as yet unknown. With 6 bases removed from V and 3 bases from J, the gap between germline ends came to 12 bases. CDR1 and CDR2 from the germline V gene are MDHEN and SYDVKM. The CDR3 is 13 residues long. These data belong to a study of cytotoxic CD8 clonotypes in ibrutinib-treated CLL. Overall study: Of a cohort that held ten to twelve relapsed/refractory and some 14 treatment-naive patients, around 18 were IGHV unmutated.

General study points: Exceeding age-matched healthy donors, baseline clonality also tracked the counts of circulating CD8+ T cells. Public clonotypes were rare and shrank or held steady on treatment.

Data came from immunoSEQ multiplex PCR; TCRdb stores just in-frame clones and leaves some out. This sample carries 35,000 to 40,000 clones, about 50% of them seen once, and the ten largest clones take 15% to 20%. Sample: PBMCs, taken before ibrutinib treatment. The sequence derives from a human donor with chronic lymphocytic leukemia. The chain couples TRBV28 to TRBJ2-7, with a weak D call TRBD1 (5 bases). CDR3 DNA sequence: TGTGCCAGCAGCAATCCAGGGTTCTACGAGCAGTACTTC. It yields the protein CASSNPGFYEQYF.